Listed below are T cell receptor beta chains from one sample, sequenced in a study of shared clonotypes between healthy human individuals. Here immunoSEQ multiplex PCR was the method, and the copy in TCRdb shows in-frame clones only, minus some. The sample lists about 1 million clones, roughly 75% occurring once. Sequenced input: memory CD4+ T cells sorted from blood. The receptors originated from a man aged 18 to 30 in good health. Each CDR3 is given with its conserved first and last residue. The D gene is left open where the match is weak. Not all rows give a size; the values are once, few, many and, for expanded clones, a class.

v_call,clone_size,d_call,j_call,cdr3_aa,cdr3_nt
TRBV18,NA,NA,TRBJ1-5,CASSPVTIGQPQHF,TGTGCCAGCTCACCTGTAACCATCGGTCAGCCCCAGCATTTT
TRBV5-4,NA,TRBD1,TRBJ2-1,CASSHRDRVSNEQFF,TGTGCCAGCAGCCACCGGGACAGGGTATCGAATGAGCAGTTCTTC
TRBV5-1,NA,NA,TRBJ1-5,CASSLTGYNQPQHF,TGCGCCAGCAGCTTGACAGGGTACAATCAGCCCCAGCATTTT
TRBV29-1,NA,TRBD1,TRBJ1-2,CSVEDRAGGNYGYTF,TGCAGCGTTGAAGATCGTGCAGGGGGAAACTATGGCTACACCTTC
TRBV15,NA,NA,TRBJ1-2,CATSRESYGYTF,TGTGCCACCAGCAGAGAGAGTTATGGCTACACCTTC
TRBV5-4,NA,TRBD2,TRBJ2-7,CASSFAGGRASYEQYF,TGTGCCAGCAGCTTCGCTGGCGGGAGGGCCTCTTACGAGCAGTACTTC
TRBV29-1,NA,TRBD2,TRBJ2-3,CSAREVAGADTQYF,TGCAGCGCCCGAGAGGTAGCGGGAGCAGATACGCAGTATTTT
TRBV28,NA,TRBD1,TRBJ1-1,CASTPPSGDREMLCTEAFF,TGTGCCAGCACTCCCCCTTCCGGCGACAGGGAGATGTTATGCACTGAAGCTTTCTTT
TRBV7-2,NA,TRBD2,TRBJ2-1,CASSPGLAGDEQFF,TGTGCCAGCAGCCCGGGACTAGCGGGCGATGAGCAGTTCTTC
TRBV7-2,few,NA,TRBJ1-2,CASAPGQTYGYTF,TGTGCCAGCGCCCCAGGACAGACCTATGGCTACACCTTC